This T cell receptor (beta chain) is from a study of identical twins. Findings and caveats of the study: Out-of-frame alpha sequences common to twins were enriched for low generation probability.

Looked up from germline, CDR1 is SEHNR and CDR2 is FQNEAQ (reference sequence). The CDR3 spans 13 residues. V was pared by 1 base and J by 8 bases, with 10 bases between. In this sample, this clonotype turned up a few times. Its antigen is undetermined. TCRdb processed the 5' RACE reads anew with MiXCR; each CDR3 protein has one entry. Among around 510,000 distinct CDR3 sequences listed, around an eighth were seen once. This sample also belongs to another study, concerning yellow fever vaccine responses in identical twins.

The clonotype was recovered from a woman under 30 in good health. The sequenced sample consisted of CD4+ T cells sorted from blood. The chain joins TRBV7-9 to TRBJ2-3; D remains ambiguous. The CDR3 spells CASSLGVGFTQYF. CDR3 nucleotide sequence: TGTGCCAGCAGCTTAGGTGTGGGGTTTACGCAGTATTTT.